The entry below gives a single T cell receptor beta chain sequence along with its context. Its antigen is still unknown. This entry comes from a study of a mutant IDH1 vaccine in newly diagnosed glioma. In the study overall: Vaccines began 4-6 weeks after radiotherapy alone, or with temozolomide cycles.

V dropped 0 bases and J dropped 2 bases, with 8 bases sitting between them. The CDR3 has 14 amino acids. From germline, CDR1 is KGHSH and CDR2 LQKENI. Here immunoSEQ multiplex PCR was the method, and the copy in TCRdb shows in-frame clones only, minus some. Of approximately 58,000 clones in the sample, roughly four fifths are singletons; the top ten hold about 4%. Time point described: week 47, end of study. Vaccination comprised doses that each held 300 ug of mutant IDH1 20-mer peptide, plus topical imiquimod. Sequences were derived from PBMCs, sampled from a glioma patient whose treatment included an IDH1 peptide vaccine. The chain couples TRBV18 to TRBJ2-7; D remains unclear. The TCR originated in a man in his thirties or forties with glioma. CDR3 residues: CASSPPAGTYEQYF. The DNA for the CDR3 is TGTGCCAGCTCACCACCTGCAGGAACCTACGAGCAGTACTTC.